These 24 T cell receptor beta chains were all obtained from the same sample, sequenced in a study of blood T cell repertoires in COVID-19. The repertoire was sequenced with immunoSEQ multiplex PCR; TCRdb's copy has only in-frame clones and lacks some. Here the sample spans around 57,000 clones, about 90% being singletons. The sequenced material came from peripheral blood. These receptor sequences come from a woman at least 80 years old with active COVID-19.

This rearrangement joins TRBV21-1 to TRBJ2-7; TRBD2, the table's D call, was not compared with the DNA. TRBV21-1 is a known pseudogene. The CDR3 extends over 15 amino acids. This chain's CDR3 is CASSKKRGPSYEQYF. The CDR3 nucleotides are TGTGCCAGCAGCAAAAAGCGGGGGCCCTCCTACGAGCAGTACTTC.

The CDR3 sequence is CAISESRQYSNQPQHF. CDR3 nucleotide sequence: TGTGCCATCAGTGAGTCGAGGCAATATAGCAATCAGCCCCAGCATTTT. The gene calls are TRBV10-3 and TRBJ1-5; D is uncertain. The CDR3 has 16 amino acids. Germline V CDR1 and CDR2: ENHRY, SYGVKD. V was shortened by 0 bases and J by 0 bases, with 9 bases between the two germline ends.

V usage is TRBV6-6 and J usage is TRBJ1-2, with 9 bases matching TRBD1. This CDR3 is built from 15 residues. Trimming took 6 bases from V and 4 from J; bases not matched to a gene: 9. Germline V gene data show CDR1 as MNHNY and CDR2 as SVGAGI (reference sequence). The CDR3 loop is CASRPTGTGTYGYTF. The CDR3 nucleotides read TGTGCCAGCAGACCTACCGGGACAGGGACCTATGGCTACACCTTC.

The CDR3 nucleotides read TGTGCCAGCAGCCCCCTCAGGGGCACTGAAGCTTTCTTT. Protein sequence: CASSPLRGTEAFF. The genes are TRBV27 and TRBJ1-1; a weak D match, TRBD1 (6 bases). V was trimmed by 6 bases and J by 4 bases, leaving 12 bases between them. The germline gives CDR1 MNHEY, CDR2 SMNVEV (reference sequence). The CDR3 is 13 amino acids.

The V gene is TRBV18, the J gene TRBJ2-5, with TRBD1 matching over 7 bases. This CDR3 contains 19 residues. V gave up 3 bases and J gave up 0 bases; unmatched junction bases: 16. Germline V gene lookup returns CDR1 KGHSH and CDR2 LQKENI. CDR3 loop: CASSPIIFRDSLYQETQYF. CDR3 in DNA: TGTGCCAGCTCACCGATCATATTCCGGGACAGCCTGTACCAAGAGACCCAGTACTTC.

CDR3 coding DNA: TGTGCCAGCAGCCCTAGTCTAGCGGGGGGGCCCGTAGATACGCAGTATTTT. As protein: CASSPSLAGGPVDTQYF. The chain links TRBV11-2 to TRBJ2-3, with TRBD2 identical over 12 bases. Trimming at V came to 5 bases and at J to 5 bases, leaving 11 bases not matched to a gene. This CDR3 has 17 amino acids. The germline CDR1 and CDR2 sequences are SGHAT and FQNNGV.

The chain employs TRBV10-3 and TRBJ1-1; unclear D gene. Germline assignment: CDR1 ENHRY and CDR2 SYGVKD. This CDR3 region has 13 residues. Trimming removed 0 bases from V and 1 base from J, with 3 bases in between. DNA of the CDR3: TGTGCCATCAGTGAGTCCGGGAACACTGAAGCTTTCTTT. Protein product: CAISESGNTEAFF.

The CDR3 DNA reads as TGTGCCAGCAGCAAGGGGGTGACTAGCGGAGTCTTGCTTGGCACAGATACGCAGTATTTT. This encodes CASSKGVTSGVLLGTDTQYF. This chain joins TRBV27 and TRBJ2-3; the match to TRBD2 covers 9 bases. J was trimmed by 1 base and V by 6 bases; bases with no gene match: 20. Germline CDR1 and CDR2: MNHEY and SMNVEV (reference sequence). This CDR3 spans 20 amino acids.

The rearrangement uses TRBV13 and TRBJ2-3, with TRBD2 matching 10 bases. Germline V gives CDR1 PRHDT, CDR2 FYEKMQ (reference sequence). This CDR3 region has 16 residues. Trimming removed 2 bases from V and 3 bases from J; junction bases left unmatched: 5. CDR3 DNA: TGTGCCAGCAGCTTACGAGCGGGGGGGCCAACAGATACGCAGTATTTT. Its protein is CASSLRAGGPTDTQYF.

CDR3 region: CASSLGDSAYEQYF. In DNA, the CDR3 is TGTGCCAGCAGCCTCGGGGACTCCGCCTACGAGCAGTACTTC. The rearrangement links TRBV9 to TRBJ2-7, with D tentatively TRBD2 (6 bases). Germline V gives CDR1 SGDLS, CDR2 YYNGEE. The CDR3 totals 14 residues. Trimming pared 4 bases from V and 2 bases from J, leaving 13 bases between.

The chain recombines TRBV2 with TRBJ2-3; no firm D call. V dropped 0 bases and J dropped 2 bases, with 9 bases sitting between them. There are 15 residues in the CDR3. Per germline, CDR1 SNHLY and CDR2 FYNNEI. Here the CDR3 DNA reads TGTGCCAGCAGTGAAGCGCTAGGTTTCACAGATACGCAGTATTTT. This encodes CASSEALGFTDTQYF.

V is TRBV28 and J is TRBJ1-1; possible D gene TRBD1, 6 bases. Germline values: CDR1 MDHEN, CDR2 SYDVKM. Trimming pared 5 bases from V and 7 bases from J, leaving 11 bases between. The CDR3 totals 12 residues. The CDR3 loop is CASSPTGSEAFF. CDR3 sequence (DNA): TGTGCCAGCAGTCCCACAGGGAGTGAAGCTTTCTTT.

CDR3 region: CASSLAVVSSYEQYF. The CDR3 DNA reads TGTGCCAGCAGCTTAGCGGTAGTAAGCTCCTACGAGCAGTACTTC. J is TRBJ2-7 and V is TRBV7-8; no reliable D call. This CDR3 has 15 residues. Trimming removed 0 bases from V and 0 bases from J, with 9 bases in between. Germline CDR1 reads SGHVS; CDR2 reads FQNEAQ.

The chain uses TRBV5-4 and TRBJ2-4, with 16 bases identical to TRBD2. This CDR3 spans 16 amino acids. V gave up 4 bases and J gave up 5 bases; unmatched junction bases: 3. Germline V lookup: CDR1 SGHNT, CDR2 YYREEE (reference sequence). CDR3 bases: TGTGCCAGCAGCCACGGGACTAGCGGGGGGGAAAACATTCAGTACTTC. This translates into CASSHGTSGGENIQYF.

The chain is built from TRBV5-6 and TRBJ1-6; 12 nucleotides match TRBD1. The CDR3 is 16 amino acids. J lost 5 bases, V lost 4 bases, and 4 bases had no gene match. Germline V gene sequence: CDR1 SGHDT, CDR2 YYEEEE. The CDR3 region has the DNA TGTGCCAGCAGCCGGGACAGGGGGCGCGATAATTCACCCCTCCACTTT. This codes for CASSRDRGRDNSPLHF.

The CDR3 nucleotides are TGTGCCAGTGGACGTCGGGCGGAGGAAGGCTACACCTTC. This codes for CASGRRAEEGYTF. V gene TRBV19 combines with J gene TRBJ1-2; D unclear. The V gene lost 8 bases and the J gene lost 8 bases, with 18 bases spanning the gap. Germline V gene sequence: CDR1 LNHDA, CDR2 SQIVND (reference sequence). This CDR3 contains 13 residues. Filled out from reference TRBV19 and TRBJ1-2, the complete variable domain reads DGGITQSPKYLFRKEGQNVTLSCEQNLNHDAMYWYRQDPGQGLRLIYYSQIVNDFQKGDIAEGYSVSREKKESFPLTVTSAQKNPTAFYLCASGRRAEEGYTFGSGTRLTVV.

J is TRBJ2-3 and V is TRBV6-2 or TRBV6-3, with TRBD2 identical over 7 bases. The germline CDR1 and CDR2 sequences are MNHEY and SVGEGT. The CDR3 extends over 15 amino acids. V lost 4 bases, J lost 0 bases, and 4 bases stayed unmatched. This CDR3 reads CASSCGGTSTDTQYF. DNA for the CDR3: TGTGCCAGCAGTTGCGGGGGAACTAGCACAGATACGCAGTATTTT.

The CDR3 nucleotides read TGTGCCAGCAGCTCCGGGGGACAGGGGGCAACTAATGAAAAACTGTTTTTT. As protein: CASSSGGQGATNEKLFF. J is TRBJ1-4 and V is TRBV5-4; TRBD1 aligns across 11 bases. This CDR3 has 17 amino acids. Germline CDR1 and CDR2: SGHNT and YYREEE (reference sequence). Trimming cost V 3 bases and J 0 bases; bases outside gene matches: 4.

This clone was seen a few times. The chain is built from TRBV5-4 and TRBJ2-5, with a weak D call TRBD2 (6 bases). The CDR3 covers 15 residues. In germline, CDR1 is SGHNT, CDR2 YYREEE (reference sequence). Trimming removed 1 base from V and 1 base from J, with 11 bases in between. The CDR3 is CASSLFPGAQETQYF. The CDR3 DNA is TGTGCCAGCAGCTTGTTTCCGGGAGCCCAAGAGACCCAGTACTTC.

The chain uses TRBV6-5 and TRBJ2-7; no firm D call. CDR1 and CDR2 (germline): MNHEY, SVGAGI. The CDR3 loop spans 14 amino acids. V gave up 0 bases and J gave up 0 bases, with 6 bases separating them. The CDR3 DNA sequence: TGTGCCAGCAGTTACTCGGCAGGCTCCTACGAGCAGTACTTC. It encodes CASSYSAGSYEQYF.

The chain combines TRBV6-6 with TRBJ2-3; TRBD2 matches 8 bases. Germline V CDR1 and CDR2: MNHNY, SVGAGI (reference sequence). Trimming at V came to 5 bases and at J to 0 bases, leaving 4 bases not matched to a gene. The CDR3 is 15 residues long. CDR3: CASSLAGFSTDTQYF. CDR3 in DNA: TGTGCCAGCAGTCTAGCGGGCTTCAGCACAGATACGCAGTATTTT.

The chain joins TRBV28 to TRBJ2-7; 7 nucleotides line up with TRBD1. There are 15 residues in the CDR3. V lost 4 bases, J lost 1 base, and 7 bases stayed unmatched. Germline loops: CDR1 MDHEN, CDR2 SYDVKM. As DNA, the CDR3 is TGTGCCAGCAGTTCGCCCGGGACAGCATCCTACGAGCAGTACTTC. Protein: CASSSPGTASYEQYF.

The V and J genes are TRBV6-5 and TRBJ1-6; the D gene is possibly TRBD1 (6 bases). CDR3 length equals 14 residues. Germline V gene data show CDR1 as MNHEY and CDR2 as SVGAGI. The V end lost 5 bases, the J end lost 8 bases, and 13 bases lay between the germline ends. In DNA form, the CDR3 reads TGTGCCAGCAGTCCCCGGGCAGGGGATTCACCCCTCCACTTT. This gives the protein CASSPRAGDSPLHF.

The chain joins TRBV6-5 to TRBJ1-1, with D perhaps TRBD1 (5 bases). Germline CDR1 is MNHEY and CDR2 is SVGAGI. Trimming took 7 bases from V and 5 from J, leaving 17 bases between them. The length of the CDR3 is 14 residues. The CDR3 loop is CASTRDWGGTEAFF. The CDR3 DNA reads TGTGCCAGCACCAGGGATTGGGGAGGGACTGAAGCTTTCTTT.